The 18 T cell receptor beta chains in this list originate from one sample, sequenced in a study of blood T cells in healthy people across ages. A J-beta primer mix and a sample-barcoded 5' primer were used in a second PCR of about 7 to 12 cycles. TCRdb fed the 5' RACE reads into MiXCR, producing one record per CDR3 protein. The sample includes 1.5 million to 2 million distinct CDR3 sequences, about 49% seen only once; the top ten take about 2.1%. Sequencing was carried out using blood. These receptors were obtained from a woman aged 40 to 50 in good health.

The CDR3 region has the DNA TGCAGTGCTAGAAGCGTGGACAGGGATTGGGAGCAGTACTTC. It codes for CSARSVDRDWEQYF. The J gene is TRBJ2-4, the V gene TRBV20-1; TRBD1 aligns across 8 bases. This CDR3 contains 14 residues. CDR1 is DFQATT, CDR2 SNEGSKA, per germline (reference sequence). The ends lost 2 bases at V and 13 bases at J; junction bases unmatched: 13.

This chain connects TRBV10-3 to TRBJ2-3, with 12 bases lining up with TRBD2. The CDR3 has 18 amino acids. Trimming took 2 bases from V and 6 from J; bases not matched to a gene: 12. CDR1 ENHRY and CDR2 SYGVKD come from the germline V gene. CDR3 sequence reads: CAISEDRPSGGAADTQYF. CDR3 coding DNA: TGTGCCATCAGTGAGGACCGACCTAGCGGGGGGGCCGCGGATACGCAGTATTTT.

This clonotype turned up a few times. V and J are TRBV12-3 or TRBV12-4 and TRBJ2-5; 9 bases map to TRBD1. J lost 2 bases, V lost 7 bases, and 5 bases had no gene match. The length of the CDR3 is 14 residues. CDR3 nucleotides: TGTGCCAGCAAACTCGGGACAGGGCAAGAGACCCAGTACTTC. Its protein is CASKLGTGQETQYF.

There are a few counts of this clonotype. The genes are TRBV6-5 and TRBJ2-7; perhaps TRBD1 as D (5 bases). Germline-derived CDR1 and CDR2 are MNHEY and SVGAGI. V lost 3 bases and J lost 0, with 12 bases in between. The CDR3 contains 15 residues. The CDR3 DNA reads TGTGCCAGCAGTTATACAGGACGGATCTCCTACGAGCAGTACTTC. It yields the protein CASSYTGRISYEQYF.

Of note for this clonotype: One junction end disagrees with the germline gene, perhaps due to a read error. The rearrangement uses TRBV9 and TRBJ2-3; maybe TRBD1 (5 bases). Germline-derived CDR1 and CDR2 are SGDLS and YYNGEE. The CDR3 runs to 14 residues. The CDR3 here is CASSVAVATDTRYF. In nucleotides, the CDR3 is TGTGCCAGCAGCGTAGCGGTTGCGACAGATACGCGGTATTTT.

The chain is built from TRBV19 and TRBJ2-1; D perhaps matches TRBD1 (6 bases). The V end lost 8 bases, the J end lost 6 bases, and 11 bases lay between the germline ends. This CDR3 spans 12 amino acids. Germline V CDR1 and CDR2: LNHDA, SQIVND (reference sequence). DNA for the CDR3: TGTGCCAGTGCCAGGGGTGGCAATGAGCAGTTCTTC. Encoded protein: CASARGGNEQFF.

Remarks on this clonotype: Sequence at one end of the junction differs from germline and may be a read error. This sequence joins TRBV20-1 and TRBJ2-5; D assignment may be TRBD1 or TRBD2 (5 bases each). CDR1 is DFQATT and CDR2 is SNEGSKA in the germline V gene (reference sequence). This CDR3 has 12 amino acids. The CDR3: CSARRGQETRYF. The CDR3 nucleotides are TGCAGTGCTAGACGGGGCCAAGAGACCCGGTACTTC.

In its sample, this clonotype was seen many times. The chain uses TRBV4-3 and TRBJ2-3; D uncertain. The length of the CDR3 is 14 residues. Trimming left V 0 bases short and J 3 bases short, with 7 bases between. Germline loops: CDR1 LGHNA, CDR2 YSLEER. The CDR3, as DNA: TGCGCCAGCAGCCAAGATTACAGAACAGATACGCAGTATTTT. Its translation is CASSQDYRTDTQYF.

The chain links TRBV6-2 or TRBV6-3 to TRBJ2-1, with TRBD2 identical over 9 bases. The CDR3 length is 15 residues. Trimming removed 7 bases from V and 4 bases from J; junction bases left unmatched: 8. Germline CDR1 MNHEY, CDR2 SVGEGT. The CDR3 nucleotides are TGTGCCAGCATCATGGCGGGGGGGCGTTACAATGAGCAGTTCTTC. It codes for CASIMAGGRYNEQFF.

The chain has TRBV9 and TRBJ1-2, with D hard to call. The CDR3 length is 9 residues. The V gene lost 7 bases and the J gene lost 6 bases, with 4 bases spanning the gap. Germline CDR1 and CDR2: SGDLS and YYNGEE. The CDR3 DNA follows: TGTGCCAGCGAAGATGGCTACACCTTC. It encodes CASEDGYTF.

A remark on this clonotype: One end of the junction fails to match germline, which may point to a read error. The gene calls are TRBV7-7 and TRBJ2-5; 9 nucleotides align to TRBD1. Per the germline V gene, CDR1 is SSHAT and CDR2 is FNYEAQ (reference sequence). The CDR3 consists of 14 residues. CDR3 DNA: TGTGCTAGCAGCTTACCGGACAGGGGTCAGACCCAGTACTTC. Encoded protein: CASSLPDRGQTQYF.

Only a few counts were recorded for this clonotype. V and J are TRBV6-5 and TRBJ2-7, with D possibly matching TRBD1 (6 bases). V lost 8 bases to trimming and J lost 0 bases, with 8 bases between them. The CDR3 has 12 amino acids. The germline V gene encodes CDR1 MNHEY and CDR2 SVGAGI. The CDR3 region is CASGQNSYEQYF. The CDR3 nucleotides read TGTGCCAGCGGACAGAACTCCTACGAGCAGTACTTC.

The V and J genes are TRBV7-2 and TRBJ2-6, with D unresolved. V lost 1 base, J lost 1 base, and 14 bases lay in between. CDR3 length: 18 residues. CDR1 and CDR2 from the germline V gene are SGHTA and FQGNSA. CDR3 protein: CASSLDPPHISGANVLTF. DNA for the CDR3: TGTGCCAGCAGCTTAGACCCCCCTCATATTTCTGGGGCCAACGTCCTGACTTTC.

This chain uses TRBV29-1 with TRBJ2-3, with D possibly TRBD2 on 7 matching bases. Germline V gene sequence: CDR1 SQVTM, CDR2 ANQGSEA. CDR3 length equals 13 residues. The V and J ends lost 5 bases and 4 bases respectively, with 13 bases between them. The CDR3 region is CSVRGGDADTQYF. CDR3 DNA sequence: TGCAGCGTTAGGGGGGGCGACGCAGATACGCAGTATTTT.

This clonotype turned up a few times. The chain combines TRBV27 with TRBJ2-7; D not certain. This CDR3 has 14 amino acids. Germline assignment: CDR1 MNHEY and CDR2 SMNVEV (reference sequence). The V gene lost 3 bases and the J gene lost 3 bases, with 12 bases spanning the gap. The DNA of the CDR3 is TGTGCCAGCAGTTTTGGAAGGTTGAACTACGAGCAGTACTTC. This translates into CASSFGRLNYEQYF.

This sequence joins TRBV20-1 and TRBJ1-5, with a possible D match to TRBD1 (6 bases). The length of the CDR3 is 13 residues. V lost 7 bases and J lost 6, with 16 bases in between. CDR1 and CDR2 from the germline V gene are DFQATT and SNEGSKA (reference sequence). The CDR3 is CSVFQGTGQPQHF. The CDR3 DNA reads TGCAGTGTTTTCCAGGGGACGGGTCAGCCCCAGCATTTT.

This chain uses TRBV7-9 with TRBJ2-5, with 10 bases that match TRBD2. This CDR3 comprises 17 residues. The V gene's germline CDR1 is SEHNR and CDR2 FQNEAQ (reference sequence). V gave up 4 bases and J gave up 1 base; unmatched junction bases: 9. This chain's CDR3 is CASSSFLAGEFQETQYF. CDR3 bases: TGTGCCAGCAGCTCCTTTCTAGCGGGGGAGTTCCAAGAGACCCAGTACTTC.

V gene TRBV5-5 combines with J gene TRBJ2-4, with D hard to call. This CDR3 region has 17 residues. Germline V lookup: CDR1 SGHKS, CDR2 YYEKEE (reference sequence). Trimming left V 3 bases short and J 0 bases short, with 16 bases between. CDR3 sequence reads: CASSSTASGVAKNIQYF. In nucleotides, the CDR3 is TGTGCCAGCAGCTCAACCGCGTCTGGTGTAGCCAAAAACATTCAGTACTTC.